The 4 T cell receptor beta chains presented below share a single source sample, sequenced in a study of graft-versus-host responses after intestinal transplantation. Assay used: immunoSEQ multiplex PCR; TCRdb lists only in-frame clones, some missing. The sample consists of about 88,000 clones, approximately 90% of them appearing once. The antigens of these receptors remain unknown. The starting material was unstimulated CD4+ T cells sorted from spleen or lymph node cells, obtained before transplant. Receptors were obtained from a human donor who was the organ donor for an intestinal transplant.

The rearrangement links TRBV5-4 to TRBJ2-1, with 10 bases matching TRBD2. The CDR3 sequence is 16 residues long. Germline V gene sequence: CDR1 SGHNT, CDR2 YYREEE (reference sequence). With 1 base clipped from V and 7 bases from J, the junction kept 8 bases outside the gene matches. The CDR3 reads CASSLMRTSGRNEQFF. CDR3 DNA sequence: TGTGCCAGCAGCTTGATGCGGACTAGCGGCCGGAATGAGCAGTTCTTC.

This chain joins TRBV19 and TRBJ2-5, with 7 bases matching TRBD2. J was trimmed by 2 bases and V by 5 bases; bases with no gene match: 8. CDR1 and CDR2 (germline): LNHDA, SQIVND (reference sequence). The length of the CDR3 is 15 residues. The CDR3 DNA sequence: TGTGCCAGTAGTGTTTCGGGAGGACTACAAGAGACCCAGTACTTC. It specifies CASSVSGGLQETQYF.

The V gene is TRBV10-1, the J gene TRBJ2-1, with 7 positions matching TRBD2. V lost 8 bases and J lost 9; bases outside the gene matches: 10. Germline CDR1 is WNHNN and CDR2 is SYGVQD (reference sequence). CDR3 length equals 13 residues. CDR3 coding DNA: TGCGCCAGCGCCCGACGGGACTACCCTGAGCAGTTCTTC. Protein sequence: CASARRDYPEQFF.

V and J are TRBV5-1 and TRBJ2-3; 11 bases map to TRBD2. CDR1 is SGHRS and CDR2 is YFSETQ in the germline V gene. V trimming: 4 bases; J trimming: 0 bases; junction bases outside the gene matches: 4. The CDR3 extends over 16 amino acids. The CDR3 region has the DNA TGCGCCAGCAGCCTAATAGCGGGAGGGAGCACAGATACGCAGTATTTT. Amino acid sequence: CASSLIAGGSTDTQYF.